This T cell receptor beta chain was sequenced for a study of glioma-infiltrating T cells after dendritic cell vaccination. The J segment lost 6 bases and the V segment lost 9 bases, leaving 9 bases of the junction unmatched. This CDR3 contains 13 residues. The V gene's germline CDR1 is LNHDA and CDR2 SQIVND (reference sequence). TCRdb's table, derived via immunoSEQ multiplex PCR, lists solely in-frame clones and lacks some. This table holds roughly 100,000 clones, around 81% found once. This clone showed up just once. The source of this sequence is a human donor with glioblastoma. The specimen was blood, collected before dendritic cell vaccination. The chain carries TRBV19 and TRBJ1-2; 8 positions agree with TRBD1. The CDR3 DNA reads TGTGCCAGCAGGGATCAGGGGGCGGATGGCTACACCTTC. Translating gives CASRDQGADGYTF.